A single sample is the source of the 26 T cell receptor beta chains below, sequenced in a study of blood T cell repertoires in COVID-19. Here immunoSEQ multiplex PCR was the method, and the copy in TCRdb shows in-frame clones only, minus some. This table has tens of thousands of clones, about 86% appearing once. The sample consisted of peripheral blood. These receptor sequences come from a man aged 45-60 years with active COVID-19.

The chain recombines TRBV7-3 with TRBJ2-5; D is undetermined. V was trimmed by 4 bases and J by 6 bases, leaving 12 bases between them. The germline V gene encodes CDR1 SGHTA and CDR2 FQGTGA. The CDR3 contains 13 residues. In DNA form, the CDR3 reads TGTGCCAGCAGCTCCCGATTAGAGAAGACCCAGTACTTC. Translating it yields CASSSRLEKTQYF.

The chain is built from TRBV18 and TRBJ2-6; TRBD1 matches at 8 bases. V was pared by 0 bases and J by 0 bases, with 7 bases of the junction left unmatched. This CDR3 comprises 19 residues. CDR1 and CDR2 from the germline V gene are KGHSH and LQKENI. The CDR3 is CASSPPGTGAYSGANVLTF. CDR3 DNA: TGTGCCAGCTCACCACCCGGGACAGGCGCGTACTCTGGGGCCAACGTCCTGACTTTC.

This clone has only a few counts. This chain joins TRBV5-6 and TRBJ1-5; 8 nucleotides line up with TRBD1. This CDR3 region has 14 residues. Germline CDR1 SGHDT, CDR2 YYEEEE. Unmatched junction bases numbered 4, after V lost 3 bases and J lost 5 bases. CDR3 in DNA: TGTGCCAGCAGCTCGGGACAGGCAGATCAGCCCCAGCATTTT. Encoded protein: CASSSGQADQPQHF.

V and J are TRBV9 and TRBJ2-2, with 9 bases identical to TRBD1. This CDR3 is 15 amino acids long. Germline trimming cut 0 bases from V and 6 bases from J; bases unmatched to any gene: 3. Germline-derived CDR1 and CDR2 are SGDLS and YYNGEE. This CDR3 is CASSVGTGAPGELFF. CDR3 sequence (DNA): TGTGCCAGCAGCGTAGGGACAGGGGCCCCCGGGGAGCTGTTTTTT.

This CDR3 reads CATSDNGSPYNEQFF. The CDR3 DNA reads as TGTGCCACCAGTGACAACGGGAGCCCCTACAATGAGCAGTTCTTC. This chain joins TRBV24-1 and TRBJ2-1, with a possible D match to TRBD2 (6 bases). Germline loops: CDR1 KGHDR, CDR2 SFDVKD. CDR3 length: 15 residues. Trimming left V 4 bases short and J 2 bases short, with 11 bases between.

The chain combines TRBV4-1 with TRBJ1-3, with D unresolved. The germline gives CDR1 MGHRA, CDR2 YSYEKL. The V and J ends lost 3 bases and 0 bases respectively, with 6 bases between them. The CDR3 length is 14 residues. The CDR3, as DNA: TGCGCCAGCAGCCAGTCACTCTCTGGAAACACCATATATTTT. It encodes CASSQSLSGNTIYF.

The chain is built from TRBV5-6 and TRBJ1-5; D is ambiguous. CDR1 and CDR2 from the germline V gene are SGHDT and YYEEEE. This CDR3 comprises 13 residues. Between the trimmed V and J ends, which lost 2 bases and 1 base, there was a span of 4 bases. CDR3 DNA sequence: TGTGCCAGCAGCTTTGGCAGCAATCAGCCCCAGCATTTT. Protein: CASSFGSNQPQHF.

The CDR3 is CASRGGREQFF. CDR3 DNA: TGTGCCAGCAGGGGAGGAAGGGAGCAGTTCTTC. This chain links TRBV12-3 or TRBV12-4 with TRBJ2-1, with D perhaps matching TRBD2 (6 bases). This CDR3 comprises 11 residues. Trimming took 6 bases from V and 10 from J, leaving 10 bases between them.

The genes are TRBV19 and TRBJ2-5; TRBD1 matches 8 bases. Germline V lookup: CDR1 LNHDA, CDR2 SQIVND (reference sequence). The CDR3 spans 15 residues. With V trimmed by 6 bases and J by 2 bases, 8 bases remained unmatched. The CDR3 is CASRNQGASQETQYF. CDR3 bases: TGTGCCAGTAGAAACCAGGGGGCTTCTCAAGAGACCCAGTACTTC.

The sample holds one count of this clone. The chain carries TRBV7-2 and TRBJ1-3, with D hard to call. This CDR3 is built from 15 residues. Deletions cut 5 bases from V and 0 bases from J, with 11 bases between. Germline CDR1 is SGHTA and CDR2 is FQGNSA. CDR3 nucleotide sequence: TGTGCCAGCAGCCTCTCACGGTTCTCTGGAAACACCATATATTTT. Encoded protein: CASSLSRFSGNTIYF.

The table lists this clone with a few counts. The chain employs TRBV19 and TRBJ2-3; 8 bases map to TRBD2. Germline assignment: CDR1 LNHDA and CDR2 SQIVND (reference sequence). The CDR3 has 16 amino acids. The junction had 10 bases not matched to a gene; V was cut back by 3 bases and J by 5 bases. CDR3 residues: CASSMRTGTRLDTQYF. The CDR3 DNA reads TGTGCCAGTAGTATGCGGACCGGGACTAGGTTAGATACGCAGTATTTT.

This clone showed up just a few times. This rearrangement joins TRBV7-8 to TRBJ1-2, with D possibly being TRBD1 (5 bases). The CDR3 has 13 amino acids. Germline V gene data show CDR1 as SGHVS and CDR2 as FQNEAQ. Trimming pared 5 bases from V and 8 bases from J, leaving 15 bases between. CDR3 coding DNA: TGTGCCAGCAGCACACCGGGACTAGGGGGCTACACCTTC. It codes for CASSTPGLGGYTF. Variable domain in full (rest from reference TRBV7-8 and TRBJ1-2): GAGVSQSPRYKVAKRGQDVALRCDPISGHVSLFWYQQALGQGPEFLTYFQNEAQLDKSGLPSDRFFAERPEGSVSTLKIQRTQQEDSAVYLCASSTPGLGGYTFGSGTRLTVV.

This clone was recorded many times. The J gene is TRBJ2-1, the V gene TRBV21-1; the table's TRBD2 call for D was not verified on the DNA. TRBV21-1 is designated a pseudogene. The CDR3 has 14 residues. DNA of the CDR3: TGTGCCAGCAGCAAAGGGCGGGAGAAGAATGAGCAGTTCTTC. Translated: CASSKGREKNEQFF.

The chain has TRBV7-3 and TRBJ2-5; TRBD2 matches 10 bases. With 5 bases clipped from V and 4 bases from J, the junction kept 10 bases outside the gene matches. Germline lookup yields CDR1 SGHTA and CDR2 FQGTGA. The CDR3 loop spans 16 amino acids. The CDR3 reads CASSPGVAGGLETQYF. CDR3 sequence (DNA): TGTGCCAGCAGCCCCGGGGTAGCGGGGGGTCTAGAGACCCAGTACTTC.

J is TRBJ1-2 and V is TRBV18; the match to TRBD1 covers 8 bases. The CDR3 consists of 14 residues. V lost 2 bases to trimming and J lost 4 bases; unmatched junction nucleotides: 3. CDR1 KGHSH and CDR2 LQKENI come from the germline V gene. CDR3 amino acids: CASSPKQGAYGYTF. The CDR3 DNA is TGTGCCAGCTCACCAAAGCAGGGGGCCTATGGCTACACCTTC. The whole variable domain, filled in from reference TRBV18 and TRBJ1-2, reads NAGVMQNPRHLVRRRGQEARLRCSPMKGHSHVYWYRQLPEEGLKFMVYLQKENIIDESGMPKERFSAEFPKEGPSILRIQQVVRGDSAAYFCASSPKQGAYGYTFGSGTRLTVV.

The chain recombines TRBV7-2 with TRBJ2-7, with D tentatively TRBD1 (6 bases). From germline, CDR1 is SGHTA and CDR2 FQGNSA. The CDR3 is made up of 15 amino acids. V lost 1 base and J lost 5, with 15 bases in between. CDR3 residues: CASSLGGQGTHEQYF. CDR3 coding DNA: TGTGCCAGCAGCTTAGGGGGACAAGGGACGCACGAGCAGTACTTC.

This sequence joins TRBV5-1 and TRBJ1-4; a possible D gene is TRBD1 (5 bases). CDR3 length equals 13 residues. Germline CDR1 is SGHRS and CDR2 is YFSETQ. The germline V and J ends were trimmed by 4 bases and 4 bases, with 8 bases remaining between them. CDR3 nucleotide sequence: TGCGCCAGCAGCGGGGCAGTTAATGAAAAACTGTTTTTT. Translating it yields CASSGAVNEKLFF.

This clone was seen a single time. V usage is TRBV5-5 and J usage is TRBJ1-4; TRBD1 agrees at 8 bases. The junction had 9 bases not matched to a gene; V was cut back by 4 bases and J by 10 bases. This CDR3 is 14 amino acids long. Germline-derived CDR1 and CDR2 are SGHKS and YYEKEE (reference sequence). CDR3 sequence reads: CASSLTGEVRKLFF. In DNA form, the CDR3 reads TGTGCCAGCAGCCTGACAGGGGAGGTCAGAAAACTGTTTTTT.

J is TRBJ2-7 and V is TRBV21-1; the tabulated D call, TRBD2, remains unverified against the DNA. TRBV21-1 is designated a pseudogene. The CDR3 totals 14 residues. CDR3: CAGPSGRRNYEQYV. For the CDR3, the DNA is TGTGCCGGTCCTAGCGGGAGAAGAAATTACGAGCAGTACGTC.

V is TRBV11-2 and J is TRBJ2-7; D perhaps matches TRBD2 (6 bases). The CDR3 length is 13 residues. The germline V and J ends were trimmed by 3 bases and 0 bases, with 6 bases remaining between them. Germline values: CDR1 SGHAT, CDR2 FQNNGV. The CDR3 DNA follows: TGTGCCAGCAGCTTCGGGAGCTCCTACGAGCAGTACTTC. It encodes CASSFGSSYEQYF.

DNA for the CDR3: TGTGCCAGCAGCTTGGGACTAGCGGGAGGCGAGACCCAGTACTTC. Its translation is CASSLGLAGGETQYF. This sequence joins TRBV7-9 and TRBJ2-5, with TRBD2 matching over 15 bases. Germline V gene data show CDR1 as SEHNR and CDR2 as FQNEAQ (reference sequence). CDR3 length: 15 residues. V was clipped by 3 bases and J by 5 bases; unmatched bases: 1.

The gene calls are TRBV6-6 and TRBJ2-1; 9 bases agree with TRBD2. V gave up 11 bases and J gave up 6 bases; unmatched junction bases: 11. The CDR3 has 14 amino acids. Looked up from germline, CDR1 is MNHNY and CDR2 is SVGAGI (reference sequence). The CDR3 loop is CAGGISGRANEQFF. The CDR3 DNA reads TGTGCCGGCGGAATTAGCGGGAGAGCCAATGAGCAGTTCTTC.

This chain connects TRBV4-1 to TRBJ1-5; D unclear. The germline gives CDR1 MGHRA, CDR2 YSYEKL. V was clipped by 1 base and J by 3 bases, with 10 bases between them. This CDR3 region has 15 residues. CDR3 amino acids: CASSQGPGFNQPQHF. CDR3 sequence (DNA): TGCGCCAGCAGCCAAGGGCCAGGATTCAATCAGCCCCAGCATTTT.

The gene calls are TRBV7-7 and TRBJ1-1, with a tentative D call TRBD1 (5 bases). The V and J ends lost 5 bases and 6 bases respectively, with 13 bases between them. Germline V gene lookup returns CDR1 SSHAT and CDR2 FNYEAQ (reference sequence). The CDR3 loop spans 13 amino acids. The CDR3 DNA sequence: TGTGCCAGCAGCAATAAGGCCAGGGCTGAAGCTTTCTTT. Encoded protein: CASSNKARAEAFF.

J is TRBJ2-3 and V is TRBV5-8; TRBD2 aligns across 7 bases. This CDR3 comprises 17 residues. Germline V gives CDR1 SGHTS, CDR2 YDEGEE. V gave up 4 bases and J gave up 1 base; unmatched junction bases: 12. CDR3 bases: TGTGCCAGCAGCCCATTGGACCTAGCGGAACGCACAGATACGCAGTATTTT. Protein: CASSPLDLAERTDTQYF.

V gene TRBV9 combines with J gene TRBJ2-3, with 15 bases aligning to TRBD2. The CDR3 length is 22 residues. V shed 1 base and J 1 base; nucleotides not matched to a gene: 16. Germline CDR1 is SGDLS and CDR2 is YYNGEE. Here the CDR3 reads CASSVSTPRGLAGGDGTDTQYF. The CDR3 nucleotides read TGTGCCAGCAGCGTATCTACACCTAGGGGACTAGCGGGAGGAGACGGCACAGATACGCAGTATTTT.